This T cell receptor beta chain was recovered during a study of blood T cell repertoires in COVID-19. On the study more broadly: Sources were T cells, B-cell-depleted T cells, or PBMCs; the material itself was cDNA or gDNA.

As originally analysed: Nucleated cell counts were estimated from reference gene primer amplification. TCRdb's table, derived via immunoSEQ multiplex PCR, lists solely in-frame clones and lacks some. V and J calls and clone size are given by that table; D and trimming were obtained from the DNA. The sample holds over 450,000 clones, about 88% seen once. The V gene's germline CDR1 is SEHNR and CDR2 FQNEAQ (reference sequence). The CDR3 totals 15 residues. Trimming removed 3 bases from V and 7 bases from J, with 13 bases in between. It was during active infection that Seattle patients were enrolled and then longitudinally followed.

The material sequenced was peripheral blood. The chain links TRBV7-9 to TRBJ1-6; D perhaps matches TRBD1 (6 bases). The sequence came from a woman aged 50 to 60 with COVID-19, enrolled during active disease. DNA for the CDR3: TGTGCCAGCAGCTTCCACGCAGGGGAAAATTCACCCCTCCACTTT. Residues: CASSFHAGENSPLHF.